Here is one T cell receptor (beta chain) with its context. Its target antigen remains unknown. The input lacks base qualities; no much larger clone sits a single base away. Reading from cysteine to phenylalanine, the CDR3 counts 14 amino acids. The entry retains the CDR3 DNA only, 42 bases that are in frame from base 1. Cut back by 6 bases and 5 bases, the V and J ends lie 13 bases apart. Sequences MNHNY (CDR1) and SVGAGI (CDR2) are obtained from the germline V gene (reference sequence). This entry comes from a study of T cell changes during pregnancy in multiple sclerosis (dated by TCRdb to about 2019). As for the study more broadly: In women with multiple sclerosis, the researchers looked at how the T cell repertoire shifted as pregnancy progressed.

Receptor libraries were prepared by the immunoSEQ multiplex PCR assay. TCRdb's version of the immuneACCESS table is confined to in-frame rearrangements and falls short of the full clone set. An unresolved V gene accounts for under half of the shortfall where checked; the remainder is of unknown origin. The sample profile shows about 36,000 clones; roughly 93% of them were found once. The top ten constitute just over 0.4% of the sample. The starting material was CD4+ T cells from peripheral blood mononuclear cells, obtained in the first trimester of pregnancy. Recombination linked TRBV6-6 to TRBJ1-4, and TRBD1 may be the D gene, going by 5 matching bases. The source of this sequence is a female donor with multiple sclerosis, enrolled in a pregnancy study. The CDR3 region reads CASRDGQGNEKLFF. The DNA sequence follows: TGTGCCAGCAGGGACGGGCAGGGAAATGAAAAACTGTTTTTT.